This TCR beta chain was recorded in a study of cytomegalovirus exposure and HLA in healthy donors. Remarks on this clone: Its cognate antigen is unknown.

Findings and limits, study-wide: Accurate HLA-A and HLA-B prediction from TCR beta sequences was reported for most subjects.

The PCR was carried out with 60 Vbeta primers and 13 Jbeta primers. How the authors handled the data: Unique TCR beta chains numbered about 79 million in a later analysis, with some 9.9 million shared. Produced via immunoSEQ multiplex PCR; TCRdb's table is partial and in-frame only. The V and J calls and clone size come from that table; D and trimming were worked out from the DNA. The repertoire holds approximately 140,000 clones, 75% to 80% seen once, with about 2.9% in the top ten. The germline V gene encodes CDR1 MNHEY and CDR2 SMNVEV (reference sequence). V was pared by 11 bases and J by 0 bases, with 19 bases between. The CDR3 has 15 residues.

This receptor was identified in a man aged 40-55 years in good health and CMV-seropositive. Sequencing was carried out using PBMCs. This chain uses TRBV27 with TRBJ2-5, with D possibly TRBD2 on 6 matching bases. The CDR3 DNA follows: TGTGCCCCCAACGGCGGGGTAGCCGACCAAGAGACCCAGTACTTC. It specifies CAPNGGVADQETQYF.